This T cell receptor (beta chain) was profiled in a study of shared clonotypes between healthy human individuals. General study results and limits: In this cohort, only blood was sampled, and tissue repertoires likely differ.

Worth noting for this clone: What it binds is not known.

The donors, all of them Caucasian adults, lived in Nashville, Tennessee. Division of CD4+ cells produced a CD45RA+ naive subset and a CD45RA-negative memory subset. Replicate PCRs from sorted subsets contained around 200 ng DNA, which is 30,000 to 35,000 T cell genomes. TCRdb's copy holds only in-frame clones and misses some; the assay was immunoSEQ multiplex PCR. The data contain around 510,000 clones, 90% to 96% of them seen just once; the ten biggest clones take up around 0.066%. This TCR was recovered from a woman aged 30 to 39 in good health. Sequencing was performed on naive CD4+ T cells sorted from blood. Regarding subset: CD45RA+ positively selected.

CDR3 region: CASRLAGQTDTQYF. The CDR3 DNA follows: TGTGCCAGCAGACTAGCGGGGCAAACAGATACGCAGTATTTT. The J gene is TRBJ2-3, the V gene TRBV19; 11 bases match TRBD2. Germline values: CDR1 LNHDA, CDR2 SQIVND (reference sequence). CDR3 length: 14 amino acids. V trimming: 9 bases; J trimming: 3 bases; junction bases outside the gene matches: 5.